This record covers a single T cell receptor beta chain. Membership in each cohort depended on participant-reported clinical history. The entry originates in a study of blood T cell repertoires in COVID-19. Overall study context: The analysed material was cDNA or gDNA that came from T cells, B-cell-depleted T cells, or PBMCs.

This CDR3 has 14 residues. The V gene's germline CDR1 is SGDLS and CDR2 YYNGEE. J was trimmed by 4 bases and V by 3 bases; bases with no gene match: 6. Original data processing: Reference gene primers were amplified, and this amplification served to estimate nucleated cell counts. Profiled with immunoSEQ multiplex PCR; TCRdb holds only in-frame clones, not every one. V and J calls plus clone size are reproduced from that table; the DNA served to infer D and trimming. Counted here are approximately 470,000 clones, about nine tenths occurring once; the ten biggest clones make up under 0.75%. The chain couples TRBV9 to TRBJ1-1; 7 positions match TRBD1. Sequencing input: PBMCs or T cells enriched from blood (not recorded which). This TCR derives from a woman between 18 and 29 years old who had recovered from COVID-19. The CDR3 is CASSERQGPTEAFF. Written as DNA, the CDR3 is TGTGCCAGCAGCGAACGACAGGGCCCCACTGAAGCTTTCTTT.